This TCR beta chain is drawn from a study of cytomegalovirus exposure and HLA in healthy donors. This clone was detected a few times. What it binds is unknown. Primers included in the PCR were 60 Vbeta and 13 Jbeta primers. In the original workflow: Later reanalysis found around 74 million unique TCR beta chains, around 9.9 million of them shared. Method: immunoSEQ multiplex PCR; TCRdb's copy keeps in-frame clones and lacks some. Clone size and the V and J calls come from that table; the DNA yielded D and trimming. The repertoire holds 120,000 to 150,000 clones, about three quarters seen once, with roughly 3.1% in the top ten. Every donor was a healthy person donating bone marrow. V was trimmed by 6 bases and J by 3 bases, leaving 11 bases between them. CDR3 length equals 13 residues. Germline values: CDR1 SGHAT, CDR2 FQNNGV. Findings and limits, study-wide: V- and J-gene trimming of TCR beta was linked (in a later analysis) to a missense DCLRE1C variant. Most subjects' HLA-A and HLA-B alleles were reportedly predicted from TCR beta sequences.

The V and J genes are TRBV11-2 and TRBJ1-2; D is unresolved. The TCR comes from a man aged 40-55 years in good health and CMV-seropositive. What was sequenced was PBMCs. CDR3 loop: CASSREYYYGYTF. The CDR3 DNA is TGTGCCAGCAGTCGGGAATACTACTATGGCTACACCTTC.